Below, 27 T cell receptor beta chains from the same sample are listed, as sequenced in a study of shared clonotypes between healthy human individuals. The table came from immunoSEQ multiplex PCR; TCRdb's copy has only in-frame clones and leaves some out. Here the sample spans about 1 million clones, about three quarters being singletons. Sequencing input: memory CD4+ T cells sorted from blood. Subset noted: CD45RA-negative fraction. These receptors all stem from a man between 18 and 35 years old in good health.

This clone has more than one count but fewer than ten. CDR3 sequence: CASSVTGAGGNTIYF. DNA for the CDR3: TGTGCCAGCAGCGTAACGGGGGCAGGAGGAAACACCATATATTTT. The rearrangement links TRBV9 to TRBJ1-3; TRBD1 is a possible D gene (6 bases). The ends were cut back, 1 base at V and 4 bases at J, with 12 bases in the middle. Germline V gives CDR1 SGDLS, CDR2 YYNGEE. The CDR3 runs 15 residues.

This clone was counted a single time. The V and J genes are TRBV28 and TRBJ1-5; 8 nucleotides agree with TRBD1. The CDR3 length is 16 residues. V gave up 5 bases and J gave up 2 bases; unmatched junction bases: 8. Germline CDR1 and CDR2: MDHEN and SYDVKM. This chain's CDR3 is CASSRFGQGGNQPQHF. The CDR3, as DNA: TGTGCCAGCAGTCGATTTGGACAGGGAGGCAATCAGCCCCAGCATTTT. The full variable domain, rest sourced from reference TRBV28 and TRBJ1-5, is DVKVTQSSRYLVKRTGEKVFLECVQDMDHENMFWYRQDPGLGLRLIYFSYDVKMKEKGDIPEGYSVSREKKERFSLILESASTNQTSMYLCASSRFGQGGNQPQHFGDGTRLSIL.

The rearrangement links TRBV7-9 to TRBJ2-7; 9 nucleotides line up with TRBD1. Germline CDR1 and CDR2: SEHNR and FQNEAQ (reference sequence). V lost 5 bases and J lost 6; bases outside the gene matches: 5. This CDR3 is built from 13 residues. CDR3 coding DNA: TGTGCCAGCAGCGCCCGGACAGGGGCCGAGCAGTACTTC. Amino acids: CASSARTGAEQYF.

This clone was observed many times. Different DNA sequences within this sample yield the same CDR3. This chain links TRBV30 with TRBJ2-1, with D uncertain. Germline V gene data show CDR1 as GTSNPN and CDR2 as SVGIG (reference sequence). The ends were cut back, 4 bases at V and 8 bases at J, with 21 bases in the middle. The CDR3 loop spans 15 amino acids. CDR3 in amino acids: CAWTMNAPIVDEQFF. The DNA for the CDR3 is TGTGCCTGGACAATGAACGCTCCGATAGTCGATGAGCAGTTCTTC.

The CDR3 loop reads CASSPPWASGGPNEQFF. In DNA, the CDR3 is TGTGCCAGCAGTCCCCCATGGGCTAGCGGGGGACCGAATGAGCAGTTCTTC. The rearrangement links TRBV28 to TRBJ2-1; 10 nucleotides match TRBD2. Per the germline V gene, CDR1 is MDHEN and CDR2 is SYDVKM. This CDR3 spans 17 amino acids. With V trimmed by 5 bases and J by 7 bases, 14 bases remained unmatched.

Only one count was recorded for this clone. This chain links TRBV19 with TRBJ2-5; 7 bases agree with TRBD2. V shed 5 bases and J 1 base; nucleotides not matched to a gene: 7. The CDR3 is made up of 15 amino acids. Germline-derived CDR1 and CDR2 are LNHDA and SQIVND (reference sequence). CDR3 in amino acids: CASSDFPSGQETQYF. The CDR3 DNA sequence: TGTGCCAGTAGTGATTTCCCTAGCGGCCAAGAGACCCAGTACTTC. Variable domain in full (rest from reference TRBV19 and TRBJ2-5): DGGITQSPKYLFRKEGQNVTLSCEQNLNHDAMYWYRQDPGQGLRLIYYSQIVNDFQKGDIAEGYSVSREKKESFPLTVTSAQKNPTAFYLCASSDFPSGQETQYFGPGTRLLVL.

This chain connects TRBV2 to TRBJ1-6; D may be TRBD1 (5 bases). The CDR3 runs 15 residues. CDR1 is SNHLY and CDR2 is FYNNEI in the germline V gene. V was trimmed by 3 bases and J by 7 bases, leaving 13 bases between them. The CDR3 reads CASSDSDKGNSPLHF. In nucleotides, the CDR3 is TGTGCCAGCAGTGATTCCGACAAGGGGAATTCACCCCTCCACTTT. The full variable domain, completed using reference TRBV2 and TRBJ1-6, is EPEVTQTPSHQVTQMGQEVILRCVPISNHLYFYWYRQILGQKVEFLVSFYNNEISEKSEIFDDQFSVERPDGSNFTLKIRSTKLEDSAMYFCASSDSDKGNSPLHFGNGTRLTVT.

The table lists this clone with a count of one. V is TRBV4-1 and J is TRBJ2-2, with D unclear. The CDR3 extends over 14 amino acids. The germline V gene encodes CDR1 MGHRA and CDR2 YSYEKL. Trimming cost V 4 bases and J 5 bases, with 11 bases left between them. DNA for the CDR3: TGCGCCAGCAGCCCTATGGGTCGGACCGGGGAGCTGTTTTTT. It codes for CASSPMGRTGELFF.

A few counts support this clone. The V and J genes are TRBV5-5 and TRBJ2-7, with 9 bases matching TRBD1. The CDR3 loop spans 16 amino acids. The V segment lost 4 bases and the J segment 3 bases; nucleotides outside the gene matches: 11. Germline V CDR1 and CDR2: SGHKS, YYEKEE (reference sequence). The CDR3 region has the DNA TGTGCCAGCAGCCAAACCCCGGGACAGGGACACTACGAGCAGTACTTC. It yields the protein CASSQTPGQGHYEQYF.

V usage is TRBV10-2 and J usage is TRBJ2-7, with 11 bases lining up with TRBD2. The J segment lost 2 bases and the V segment lost 6 bases, leaving 3 bases of the junction unmatched. Looked up from germline, CDR1 is WSHSY and CDR2 is SAAADI. The CDR3 runs 14 residues. In nucleotides, the CDR3 is TGCGCCAGCAGATTAGCGGGGGGGACCTACGAGCAGTACTTC. The encoded protein is CASRLAGGTYEQYF.

The chain joins TRBV28 to TRBJ2-3; D possibly uses TRBD1 or TRBD2 (6 bases each). CDR1 MDHEN and CDR2 SYDVKM come from the germline V gene. V gave up 3 bases and J gave up 4 bases, with 11 bases separating them. This CDR3 spans 14 amino acids. In DNA form, the CDR3 reads TGTGCCAGCAGTTTGTGGGGGGCGGCAGATACGCAGTATTTT. This translates into CASSLWGAADTQYF. The full variable domain, its missing parts supplied by reference TRBV28 and TRBJ2-3, is DVKVTQSSRYLVKRTGEKVFLECVQDMDHENMFWYRQDPGLGLRLIYFSYDVKMKEKGDIPEGYSVSREKKERFSLILESASTNQTSMYLCASSLWGAADTQYFGPGTRLTVL.

In its sample, this clone was seen once. V is TRBV4-2 and J is TRBJ2-3; 13 bases agree with TRBD2. The CDR3 runs 17 residues. V was pared by 3 bases and J by 3 bases, with 6 bases of the junction left unmatched. Germline V gene lookup returns CDR1 LGHNA and CDR2 YNFKEQ. DNA for the CDR3: TGTGCCAGCAGCCAGGAACCGGGACTAGCGGGGACAGATACGCAGTATTTT. The encoded protein is CASSQEPGLAGTDTQYF.

This clone was found a few times. The chain couples TRBV19 to TRBJ1-2; TRBD1 might be the D (5 bases). The CDR3 has 14 residues. The germline V and J ends were trimmed by 6 bases and 2 bases, with 13 bases remaining between them. Germline V gives CDR1 LNHDA, CDR2 SQIVND (reference sequence). The CDR3 spells CASRRAGTNYGYTF. CDR3 in DNA: TGTGCCAGTAGGCGAGCAGGGACGAACTATGGCTACACCTTC.

The CDR3: CASMNTLYEQYF. DNA of the CDR3: TGTGCCAGCATGAACACATTATACGAGCAGTACTTC. V and J are TRBV27 and TRBJ2-7, with no clear D. V was cut by 7 bases and J by 4 bases, with 11 bases left in between. Germline-derived CDR1 and CDR2 are MNHEY and SMNVEV (reference sequence). This CDR3 is built from 12 residues.

Note on this clone: This may arise from a read error, as a much more abundant clone is one base away. The chain couples TRBV7-9 to TRBJ2-5; D may correspond to TRBD1 or TRBD2 (5 bases each). V lost 1 base and J lost 5, with 11 bases in between. Germline lookup yields CDR1 SEHNR and CDR2 FQNEAQ (reference sequence). This CDR3 contains 14 residues. The CDR3 DNA sequence: TGTGCCAGCAGCTTAGATGAGGGGTGGGAGACCCAGTACTTC. It encodes CASSLDEGWETQYF.

Points on this clone: The identical CDR3 is also encoded by other nucleotide sequences in the sample. This chain connects TRBV29-1 to TRBJ1-1; the match to TRBD1 covers 7 bases. The CDR3 loop spans 13 amino acids. CDR1 SQVTM and CDR2 ANQGSEA come from the germline V gene. Trimming at V came to 6 bases and at J to 0 bases, leaving 4 bases not matched to a gene. DNA for the CDR3: TGCAGCGTGGTGGGACAGATGAACACTGAAGCTTTCTTT. It translates to CSVVGQMNTEAFF.

CDR3 in amino acids: CASSSTGTSGGKETQYF. Written as DNA, the CDR3 is TGTGCCAGCAGCTCAACCGGGACTAGCGGGGGTAAAGAGACCCAGTACTTC. This chain links TRBV7-3 with TRBJ2-5; TRBD2 agrees at 14 bases. The V gene end was trimmed by 4 bases and the J gene end by 3 bases; junction bases not matched to a gene: 7. The germline CDR1 and CDR2 sequences are SGHTA and FQGTGA. The CDR3 sequence is 17 residues long.

The chain links TRBV18 to TRBJ2-7; unclear D gene. This CDR3 comprises 12 residues. CDR1 and CDR2 (germline): KGHSH, LQKENI. Between the trimmed V and J ends, which lost 8 bases and 1 base, there was a span of 9 bases. The CDR3 sequence: CASARASYEQYF. The CDR3 region has the DNA TGTGCCAGCGCCCGGGCATCCTACGAGCAGTACTTC.

Here the CDR3 DNA reads TGTGCCAGCAGCTTAGATTCCGGACTATCCTCCCCCAGCGAGCAGTTCTTC. This encodes CASSLDSGLSSPSEQFF. The V gene is TRBV11-2, the J gene TRBJ2-1, with D possibly being TRBD2 (6 bases). V shed 0 bases and J shed 10 bases, with 22 bases lying between them. Germline-derived CDR1 and CDR2 are SGHAT and FQNNGV. This CDR3 region has 17 residues.

This chain connects TRBV15 to TRBJ2-6; D may be TRBD2 (6 bases). The germline V gene encodes CDR1 LNHNV and CDR2 YYDKDF (reference sequence). V gave up 0 bases and J gave up 0 bases, with 21 bases separating them. The CDR3 sequence is 21 residues long. The CDR3 is CATSRDLLGSGQLSGANVLTF. The CDR3 DNA follows: TGTGCCACCAGCAGAGATCTCCTGGGGAGCGGGCAGCTCTCTGGGGCCAACGTCCTGACTTTC.

With respect to this clone: This sample includes further DNA sequences coding for the same CDR3. The DNA of the CDR3 is TGCGCCAGCAGCTTGGGAACTAGCGGGGGCCAAGAGACCCAGTACTTC. This sequence encodes CASSLGTSGGQETQYF. The chain links TRBV5-1 to TRBJ2-5, with 11 bases that match TRBD2. V was clipped by 0 bases and J by 1 base; unmatched bases: 2. Germline V gene lookup returns CDR1 SGHRS and CDR2 YFSETQ. This CDR3 contains 16 residues.

V gene TRBV5-8 combines with J gene TRBJ1-1; no definite D call. V was cut by 3 bases and J by 6 bases, with 15 bases left in between. Germline CDR1 SGHTS, CDR2 YDEGEE. This CDR3 has 14 residues. CDR3 bases: TGTGCCAGCAGCTGGCCGGGCCTGCCCCCTGAAGCTTTCTTT. It specifies CASSWPGLPPEAFF.

The genes are TRBV28 and TRBJ1-1; unclear D gene. The CDR3 contains 13 residues. Germline CDR1 MDHEN, CDR2 SYDVKM. V gave up 2 bases and J gave up 0 bases, with 4 bases separating them. The CDR3 is CASSLRLNTEAFF. DNA of the CDR3: TGTGCCAGCAGTTTACGGTTGAACACTGAAGCTTTCTTT.

The chain is built from TRBV5-1 and TRBJ1-5, with D possibly TRBD1 on 5 matching bases. The CDR3 is made up of 17 amino acids. V lost 4 bases, J lost 0 bases, and 17 bases lay in between. Germline CDR1 SGHRS, CDR2 YFSETQ. CDR3 protein: CASSEGTYGYSNQPQHF. The CDR3 DNA reads TGCGCCAGCAGCGAAGGGACGTATGGGTATAGCAATCAGCCCCAGCATTTT.

The chain carries TRBV21-1 and TRBJ2-7; the table calls TRBD1, which could not be checked here. TRBV21-1 is designated a pseudogene. The CDR3 length is 12 residues. The CDR3 region is CASRDSAYEQYF. CDR3 coding DNA: TGTGCCAGCAGGGACAGCGCGTACGAGCAGTACTTC.

In the case of this clone: Other nucleotide sequences in the sample specify the same CDR3. The J gene is TRBJ1-3, the V gene TRBV7-6; D is unresolved. The CDR3 is 14 amino acids. V lost 4 bases and J lost 0, with 7 bases in between. The germline gives CDR1 SGHVS, CDR2 FNYEAQ. CDR3 amino acids: CASSSTSSGNTIYF. The CDR3 nucleotides are TGTGCCAGCAGCTCCACATCCTCTGGAAACACCATATATTTT.

This clone was detected once. A junction boundary mismatches the germline segment, possibly from a read error. The identical CDR3 is also encoded by other nucleotide sequences in the sample. This chain links TRBV5-4 with TRBJ1-1; the D gene is possibly TRBD1 (5 bases). CDR3 length equals 13 residues. Germline CDR1 is SGHNT and CDR2 is YYREEE (reference sequence). The CDR3, as DNA: TGTGCTAGCAGCTTGATCGGGGGCACTGAAGCTTTCTTT. Translated, it gives CASSLIGGTEAFF. The full variable domain, in which reference TRBV5-4 and TRBJ1-1 provide the parts outside the CDR3, is ETGVTQSPTHLIKTRGQQVTLRCSSQSGHNTVSWYQQALGQGPQFIFQYYREEENGRGNFPPRFSGLQFPNYSSELNVNALELDDSALYLCASSLIGGTEAFFGQGTRLTVV.